The rows below give T cell receptor beta chains drawn from one sample of a study of blood T cell repertoires in COVID-19. Measured with immunoSEQ multiplex PCR; TCRdb has only the in-frame clones, and not every one. The sample carries around 100,000 clones, approximately 80% recorded once. Sequenced: peripheral blood. Receptor source: a woman at least 80 years old with active or convalescent COVID-19. The CDR3 runs from the conserved cysteine through the conserved F or W. Fields, in order: D gene, clone size, J gene, V gene, CDR3 protein, CDR3 DNA. D genes are given only for firm matches. Clone size, where shown, is once, few, many, or a class for clones that have expanded.

-,once,TRBJ2-2,TRBV7-2,CASNELNTGELFF,TGTGCCAGCAACGAACTAAACACCGGGGAGCTGTTTTTT
-,-,TRBJ1-2,TRBV4-2,CASSQAVQGSGYTF,TGTGCCAGCAGCCAAGCTGTTCAGGGGTCTGGCTACACCTTC
-,-,TRBJ2-1,TRBV2,CASVRSGVSYNEQFF,TGTGCCAGCGTGAGGTCCGGGGTGTCCTACAATGAGCAGTTCTTC
-,-,TRBJ2-3,TRBV6-5,CASSIQGTADTQYF,TGTGCCAGCAGTATTCAGGGGACCGCAGATACGCAGTATTTT
-,-,TRBJ2-1,TRBV5-6,CASSPSSGLSYNEQFF,TGTGCCAGCAGTCCCTCGAGCGGGCTCTCCTACAATGAGCAGTTCTTC
TRBD1,-,TRBJ2-3,TRBV28,CASSLAGTGRGDTQYF,TGTGCCAGCAGTTTAGCCGGGACAGGGAGGGGGGATACGCAGTATTTT
TRBD1,-,TRBJ2-5,TRBV29-1,CSGGYGQDGETQYF,TGCAGCGGTGGATATGGACAGGACGGAGAGACCCAGTACTTC
TRBD1,-,TRBJ2-7,TRBV6-5,CASRSPGQTNYEQYF,TGTGCCAGCAGATCCCCGGGACAGACCAACTACGAGCAGTACTTC
TRBD2,once,TRBJ2-7,TRBV6-5,CASSYSTSGRYEQYF,TGTGCCAGCAGTTACTCAACTAGCGGGAGATACGAGCAGTACTTC
TRBD1,once,TRBJ2-7,TRBV6-5,CASMNRGMVHEQYF,TGTGCCAGCATGAACAGGGGTATGGTCCACGAGCAGTACTTC
TRBD1,-,TRBJ1-1,TRBV30,CASTGVGNTEAFF,TGTGCCTCCACAGGGGTAGGAAACACTGAAGCTTTCTTT
-,-,TRBJ1-1,TRBV12-3/TRBV12-4,CASSFGQNTEAFF,TGTGCCAGCAGTTTTGGCCAGAACACTGAAGCTTTCTTT
-,-,TRBJ2-7,TRBV5-1,CASSPREGAEQYF,TGCGCCAGCAGCCCCAGGGAAGGGGCCGAGCAGTACTTC
TRBD1,-,TRBJ1-2,TRBV5-1,CASTHGRPGGYNYGYTF,TGCGCCAGCACTCATGGCCGGCCAGGGGGATACAACTATGGCTACACCTTC
TRBD1,-,TRBJ1-6,TRBV9,CASSAQTGGNSPLHF,TGTGCCAGCAGCGCCCAGACAGGGGGAAATTCACCCCTCCACTTT
-,-,TRBJ1-5,TRBV20-1,CSASEENQPQHF,TGCAGTGCTAGTGAGGAGAATCAGCCCCAGCATTTT
-,-,TRBJ1-2,TRBV29-1,CSVQEGSYGYTF,TGCAGCGTTCAGGAGGGGTCCTATGGCTACACCTTC
-,-,TRBJ1-3,TRBV30,CAWRGRSGNTIYF,TGTGCCTGGAGGGGGAGGTCTGGAAACACCATATATTTT
-,-,TRBJ1-1,TRBV24-1,CATSEFPGTEAFF,TGTGCCACCAGTGAGTTTCCGGGCACTGAAGCTTTCTTT
-,-,TRBJ2-2,TRBV10-3,CAITQGGTGELFF,TGTGCCATCACCCAGGGTGGAACCGGGGAGCTGTTTTTT
-,-,TRBJ2-1,TRBV25-1,CASSGGWAGRGSYNEQFF,TGTGCCAGCAGTGGCGGTTGGGCGGGAAGGGGCTCCTACAATGAGCAGTTCTTC
TRBD1,-,TRBJ2-5,TRBV18,CASSPSADRGETQYF,TGTGCCAGCTCACCCTCCGCGGACAGGGGGGAGACCCAGTACTTC
TRBD1,-,TRBJ2-5,TRBV19,CASSIILPRQGKTQYF,TGTGCCAGTAGTATAATCCTCCCGAGACAGGGGAAGACCCAGTACTTC
-,-,TRBJ1-2,TRBV19,CASSIARVVYGYTF,TGTGCCAGTAGTATAGCCAGGGTGGTCTATGGCTACACCTTC
-,-,TRBJ1-5,TRBV19,CASSIEGGAGQPQHF,TGTGCCAGTAGTATAGAAGGGGGGGCAGGGCAGCCCCAGCATTTT
-,-,TRBJ1-1,TRBV30,CAWTPQMNTEAFF,TGTGCCTGGACCCCACAGATGAACACTGAAGCTTTCTTT
-,-,TRBJ1-4,TRBV30,CAWRSSLQYEKLFF,TGTGCCTGGAGATCTAGCCTACAGTATGAAAAACTGTTTTTT
-,once,TRBJ2-1,TRBV7-3,CASSRDSHQQFF,TGTGCCAGCAGCCGGGACTCCCATCAGCAGTTCTTC
TRBD1,-,TRBJ1-1,TRBV2,CASSVTGTENTEAFF,TGTGCCAGCAGCGTGACCGGGACAGAGAACACTGAAGCTTTCTTT
TRBD1,-,TRBJ1-6,TRBV28,CASRDRGINSPLHF,TGTGCCAGCAGGGACAGGGGCATTAATTCACCCCTCCACTTT
-,few,TRBJ2-7,TRBV6-5,CASRGRDEQYF,TGTGCCAGCAGGGGCAGGGACGAGCAGTACTTC
TRBD1,-,TRBJ1-3,TRBV4-1,CASSQSFGQDIGGNTIYF,TGCGCCAGCAGCCAATCCTTTGGACAGGATATAGGTGGAAACACCATATATTTT
TRBD1,-,TRBJ1-5,TRBV5-4,CASSPFPGGDQPQHF,TGTGCCAGCAGCCCTTTTCCAGGGGGCGATCAGCCCCAGCATTTT
-,few,TRBJ2-7,TRBV6-2/TRBV6-3,CASSFGGYEQYF,TGTGCCAGCAGTTTCGGGGGATACGAGCAGTACTTC
TRBD1,-,TRBJ1-4,TRBV7-9,CASSIQGAGEKLFF,TGTGCCAGCAGCATACAGGGGGCAGGAGAAAAACTGTTTTTT
-,-,TRBJ1-4,TRBV30,CAWSKWTVGKGKLFF,TGTGCCTGGAGTAAATGGACAGTCGGCAAGGGAAAACTGTTTTTT
-,-,TRBJ2-7,TRBV5-8,CASSGGADYSYEQYF,TGTGCCAGCAGCGGGGGGGCGGACTACTCCTACGAGCAGTACTTC
-,-,TRBJ1-5,TRBV5-6,CASSLNGRGGNQPQHF,TGTGCCAGCAGTCTCAATGGCAGGGGCGGCAATCAGCCCCAGCATTTT
TRBD1,few,TRBJ1-2,TRBV29-1,CSVADRANRGYTF,TGCAGCGTTGCGGACAGGGCGAACCGTGGCTACACCTTC
-,-,TRBJ1-2,TRBV5-1,CASSLAGQTAGYTF,TGCGCCAGCAGCTTGGCCGGACAGACAGCAGGCTACACCTTC
-,-,TRBJ2-5,TRBV7-2,CASSLGGGETQYF,TGTGCCAGCAGCTTAGGAGGGGGTGAGACCCAGTACTTC
-,-,TRBJ1-5,TRBV6-2/TRBV6-3,CASSDFLTAANQPQHF,TGTGCCAGCAGCGACTTCTTGACAGCCGCCAATCAGCCCCAGCATTTT
-,-,TRBJ1-5,TRBV19,CASRQRHPNQPQHF,TGTGCCAGTAGACAGAGACACCCCAATCAGCCCCAGCATTTT
-,once,TRBJ1-4,TRBV3-1/TRBV3-2,CASSQRNEKLFF,TGTGCCAGCAGCCAGAGAAATGAAAAACTGTTTTTT
TRBD1,-,TRBJ2-2,TRBV7-2,CASSSRDRITGELFF,TGTGCCAGCAGCTCCCGGGACAGGATCACCGGGGAGCTGTTTTTT
TRBD2,-,TRBJ2-1,TRBV4-3,CASSQTSVSYNEQFF,TGCGCCAGCAGCCAGACTAGCGTTTCGTACAATGAGCAGTTCTTC
TRBD2,-,TRBJ2-5,TRBV16,CASRPRTSGETQYF,TGTGCCAGCAGACCTAGGACTAGCGGGGAGACCCAGTACTTC
TRBD1,-,TRBJ2-7,TRBV6-5,CASGGQGLYEQYF,TGTGCCAGCGGGGGACAGGGTCTGTACGAGCAGTACTTC
-,-,TRBJ2-1,TRBV7-3,CASSATGPHEQFF,TGTGCCAGCTCCGCCACAGGGCCCCATGAGCAGTTCTTC
TRBD1,few,TRBJ2-7,TRBV6-5,CASSRGQSYEQYF,TGTGCCAGCAGTCGGGGACAGTCCTACGAGCAGTACTTC
TRBD1,-,TRBJ2-5,TRBV7-2,CASSLGTGYKQTQYF,TGTGCCAGCAGCTTAGGGACAGGGTATAAGCAGACCCAGTACTTC
-,-,TRBJ1-5,TRBV6-5,CASRSTGTYQPQHF,TGTGCCAGCAGATCCACAGGTACCTATCAGCCCCAGCATTTT
TRBD1,-,TRBJ2-2,TRBV9,CASRTGERAGELFF,TGTGCCAGCAGAACAGGGGAAAGGGCCGGGGAGCTGTTTTTT
TRBD2,-,TRBJ2-3,TRBV5-4,CASSVGLAGGEDTQYF,TGTGCCAGCAGCGTAGGACTAGCGGGAGGAGAAGATACGCAGTATTTT
TRBD1,-,TRBJ1-4,TRBV29-1,CSASGGDEKLFF,TGCAGCGCCTCAGGGGGCGATGAAAAACTGTTTTTT
TRBD1,-,TRBJ1-6,TRBV28,CASSPTGGSNSPLHF,TGTGCCAGCAGTCCTACAGGGGGAAGTAATTCACCCCTCCACTTT
TRBD1,-,TRBJ1-2,TRBV7-2,CASSLEAGGYGYTF,TGTGCCAGCAGCTTAGAAGCAGGGGGATATGGCTACACCTTC